This TCR beta chain was captured by sequencing in a study of T-cell reconstitution after alpha-beta-depleted transplantation in children. Findings and limits, study-wide: Reported findings indicate that, about two months after transplant, alpha-beta T cells came from several hundred expanded clones, which were derived from non-depleted graft cells. Elevated TCRbeta diversity at day 60 was traced, in some patients, to surviving recipient T cells and thymic progenitors.

A library of TCRbeta sequences, prepared with unique molecular identifiers, was generated. TCRdb processed the PCR reads anew with MiXCR; each CDR3 protein has one entry. The table lists around 490,000 distinct CDR3 sequences, 9.5% to 12% of them singletons. Trimming took 3 bases from V and 8 from J; bases not matched to a gene: 10. This CDR3 region has 15 residues. Germline V gene data show CDR1 as DFQATT and CDR2 as SNEGSKA (reference sequence). For this clonotype: What it recognizes is unknown.

This receptor was identified in a female patient aged 2-9 years who had a stem cell transplant for aplastic anemia, so the T cells may come from the graft donor. The material was PBMCs, mostly from graft donor cells, obtained 180 days after TCRalphabeta/CD19-depleted stem cell transplant. This chain connects TRBV20-1 to TRBJ1-6; 7 bases line up with TRBD1. CDR3 sequence (DNA): TGCAGTGCTAGTGGCTCCGGGACAGCGCATTCACCCCTCCACTTT. Its translation: CSASGSGTAHSPLHF.